This is a list of T cell receptor beta chains from one sample in a study of blood T cell repertoires in COVID-19. TCRdb's copy holds only in-frame clones and misses some; the assay was immunoSEQ multiplex PCR. The sample holds a few hundred thousand clones, approximately 90% seen once. The sequenced sample consisted of PBMCs or T cells enriched from blood (not recorded which). Receptors originate from a woman in her forties or fifties who had recovered from COVID-19. Each CDR3 is given with its conserved first and last residue. The D gene is left open where the match is weak. Clone sizes are given selectively: once, few, many, or a class where the clone is expanded.

size,D,J,V,DNA,CDR3
.,TRBD1,TRBJ1-2,TRBV19,TGTGCCAGTAGTGCCTTACAGGGGCTGGATGGCTACACCTTC,CASSALQGLDGYTF
.,.,TRBJ1-1,TRBV6-4,TGTGCCAGCAGTTCCGGGAGGAACACTGAAGCTTTCTTT,CASSSGRNTEAFF
.,TRBD2,TRBJ2-3,TRBV7-2,TGTGCCAGCAGCTCCGGGACTAGTCCAGATACGCAGTATTTT,CASSSGTSPDTQYF
.,.,TRBJ1-2,TRBV5-6,TGTGCCAGCAGTCCTCAGGGGTCCCCTGATGGCTACACCTTC,CASSPQGSPDGYTF
.,TRBD1,TRBJ1-3,TRBV29-1,TGCAGCGGGACAGGCTCTGGAAACACCATATATTTT,CSGTGSGNTIYF
.,.,TRBJ2-1,TRBV24-1,TGTGCCACCAGTGATTCTGACGGGAGCTCCTACAATGAGCAGTTCTTC,CATSDSDGSSYNEQFF
few,.,TRBJ2-2,TRBV18,TGTGCCAGCTCACCCTTTTCAGCCGGGGAGCTGTTTTTT,CASSPFSAGELFF
.,.,TRBJ2-3,TRBV19,TGTGCCAGTAGGGACCGACTAGAAGGGACAGATACGCAGTATTTT,CASRDRLEGTDTQYF
.,.,TRBJ2-1,TRBV11-3,TGTGCCAGCAGCTCATCCGGGACTCCCAAAAATGAGCAGTTCTTC,CASSSSGTPKNEQFF
.,TRBD1,TRBJ1-2,TRBV30,TGTGCCAAACCGACAGGGTCGGGCGGCTACACCTTC,CAKPTGSGGYTF
.,.,TRBJ1-1,TRBV9,TGTGCCAGCAGCTTACGGGAGCGAAACACTGAAGCTTTCTTT,CASSLRERNTEAFF
.,TRBD2,TRBJ2-3,TRBV5-1,TGCGCCAGCAGCGAACCTAGCGGGGGGGCCCCAGATACGCAGTATTTT,CASSEPSGGAPDTQYF
.,.,TRBJ1-1,TRBV27,TGTGCCAGCAGGCGCCGGGACACGCTGAACACTGAAGCTTTCTTT,CASRRRDTLNTEAFF
.,TRBD2,TRBJ2-7,TRBV19,TGTGCCAGTAGTATGTGGACTAGCGGGGGGTTGCCCTCCTACGAGCAGTACTTC,CASSMWTSGGLPSYEQYF
.,.,TRBJ1-5,TRBV27,TGTGCCAGCAGTATCGGGACAACCAATCAGCCCCAGCATTTT,CASSIGTTNQPQHF
.,.,TRBJ2-7,TRBV15,TGTGCCACCAGCAGAGATGTCGAGGTGTACTTC,CATSRDVEVYF
.,TRBD1,TRBJ2-2,TRBV19,TGTGCCTCTCTGCCAGGGGGAGTTTCGGGCACCGGGGAGCTGTTTTTT,CASLPGGVSGTGELFF
.,.,TRBJ1-1,TRBV9,TGTGCCAGCAGCGCCCGAGGGCAGCAGAACACTGAAGCTTTCTTT,CASSARGQQNTEAFF
.,.,TRBJ2-6,TRBV6-4,TGTGCCAGCAGCGGTAGCTCTGGGGCCAACGTCCTGACTTTC,CASSGSSGANVLTF
.,.,TRBJ2-3,TRBV9,TGTGCCAGCAGCGTAGGTTCGGGACTTTCGGCAGATACGCAGTATTTT,CASSVGSGLSADTQYF
.,.,TRBJ1-2,TRBV6-2/TRBV6-3,TGTGCCAGCAGCCCTGGGGCAGCTAAGTATGGCTACACCTTC,CASSPGAAKYGYTF
once,TRBD2,TRBJ2-5,TRBV29-1,TGCAGCGTTGGGAGCAAACTAGCGGAGACCCAGTACTTC,CSVGSKLAETQYF
.,TRBD1,TRBJ1-2,TRBV30,TGTGCCTGGAGTGGACAGGGGGTGGGTGGCTACACCTTC,CAWSGQGVGGYTF
once,.,TRBJ1-2,TRBV30,TGTGCCTGGCGTGCAGGATCCTATGGCTACACCTTC,CAWRAGSYGYTF
.,TRBD1,TRBJ1-5,TRBV6-5,TGTGCCAGCAGGACAGGGCACAATCAGCCCCAGCATTTT,CASRTGHNQPQHF
.,TRBD1,TRBJ1-3,TRBV5-4,TGTGCCAGCAGCCCCTGGGACAGCTACTCTGGAAACACCATATATTTT,CASSPWDSYSGNTIYF
.,.,TRBJ2-1,TRBV30,TGTGCCTGGAGTTTTGGTTTAGGGAGCAATGAGCAGTTCTTC,CAWSFGLGSNEQFF
.,TRBD2,TRBJ2-7,TRBV19,TGTGCCAGTAGTACCCTAGTAGGACTAGCGGGGGGCCGGACCTACGAGCAGTACTTC,CASSTLVGLAGGRTYEQYF
.,TRBD1,TRBJ1-5,TRBV2,TGTGCCAGCAATGACCGGGACAGGGGGGGTCAGCCCCAGCATTTT,CASNDRDRGGQPQHF
.,.,TRBJ1-3,TRBV5-4,TGTGCCAGCAGCTTGGGCGGGACGGCCGGAAACACCATATATTTT,CASSLGGTAGNTIYF
.,.,TRBJ2-1,TRBV28,TGTGCCAGCAGTTTATTGGGGGCAACCTACAATGAGCAGTTCTTC,CASSLLGATYNEQFF
.,.,TRBJ2-4,TRBV5-4,TGTGCCAGCAGCTTGGCCCATGGCGGGGGCGTAAACATTCAGTACTTC,CASSLAHGGGVNIQYF
.,.,TRBJ2-7,TRBV18,TGCGACAGTTCCTACGAGCAGTACTTC,CDSSYEQYF
.,.,TRBJ1-2,TRBV5-1,TGCGCCAGCAGCTTACAGGGCCCGAACTATGGCTACACCTTC,CASSLQGPNYGYTF
.,.,TRBJ2-5,TRBV4-3,TGCGCCAGCAGCCCCCGCTGGGTAGCACGTGAGACCCAGTACTTC,CASSPRWVARETQYF
.,TRBD1,TRBJ1-5,TRBV2,TGTGCCAGCAGTGGGACAGGGGGCCCTGCGGTTGGTCAGCCCCAGCATTTT,CASSGTGGPAVGQPQHF
.,.,TRBJ1-1,TRBV11-1,TGTGCCAGCAGCTTACGCGGGGGAGCTTTCTTT,CASSLRGGAFF
once,.,TRBJ1-4,TRBV28,TGTGCCAGCAGTTTATCCGCAGATGAAAAACTGTTTTTT,CASSLSADEKLFF
.,.,TRBJ1-2,TRBV28,TGTGCCAGCAGTTTACCGGCCGCGGGGAGCTATGGCTACACCTTC,CASSLPAAGSYGYTF
.,.,TRBJ1-4,TRBV7-2,TGTGCCAGCAGCTTACAGGCAGGACTGAATGAAAAACTGTTTTTT,CASSLQAGLNEKLFF
.,.,TRBJ1-6,TRBV6-2/TRBV6-3,TGTGCCAGCAGTTACGTGTCAGTCTATAATTCACCCCTCCACTTT,CASSYVSVYNSPLHF
.,.,TRBJ2-5,TRBV5-5,TGTGCCAGCAGCCCCCCAGAAGAGACCCAGTACTTC,CASSPPEETQYF
.,.,TRBJ1-1,TRBV5-4,TGTGCCAGCAGCTTGGCATTGGAGGGAAACACTGAAGCTTTCTTT,CASSLALEGNTEAFF
.,.,TRBJ2-5,TRBV19,TGTGCCAGTAGTATTTTCCCGGGCGGGGACGAGACCCAGTACTTC,CASSIFPGGDETQYF
.,.,TRBJ2-3,TRBV5-1,TGCGCCAGCAGCCTCTATGGTGGGAGTGCTAGCACAGATACGCAGTATTTT,CASSLYGGSASTDTQYF
.,TRBD1,TRBJ2-7,TRBV18,TGTGCCAGCTCACCAGGGTTCAATGGACAGGGGACGTCCTACGAGCAGTACTTC,CASSPGFNGQGTSYEQYF
.,.,TRBJ1-2,TRBV19,TGTGCCAGTAGTATACAGGGGACTAACTATGGCTACACCTTC,CASSIQGTNYGYTF
.,TRBD2,TRBJ2-7,TRBV6-5,TGTGCCAGCAGTTACGGTCCCGGGGGGACCTACGAGCAGTACTTC,CASSYGPGGTYEQYF
.,TRBD1,TRBJ1-2,TRBV2,TGTGCCAGCAGAACAGGGGCCTATGGCTACACCTTC,CASRTGAYGYTF
once,.,TRBJ1-3,TRBV9,TGTGCCAGCAGTGGGGGGGCTGGAAACACCATATATTTT,CASSGGAGNTIYF
.,.,TRBJ1-6,TRBV25-1,TGTGCCAGCAGTTCCATACTTTCACCCCTCCACTTT,CASSSILSPLHF
once,.,TRBJ1-6,TRBV5-1,TGCGCCAGCAGCTTAGTGACCTCAGGCGGGTCTTCACCCCTCCACTTT,CASSLVTSGGSSPLHF